The 28 T cell receptor beta chains presented below share a single source sample, sequenced in a study of T cells in tumors after PD-1 blockade. Some clones are missing from TCRdb's copy, which holds only in-frame ones; the method was immunoSEQ multiplex PCR. The table has approximately 59,000 clones, roughly 78% seen once. This specimen consisted of PBMCs, obtained before anti-PD-1 treatment. Receptors originate from a human donor with basal cell carcinoma.

The chain carries TRBV6-5 and TRBJ1-1; possible D gene TRBD1, 5 bases. The germline V gene encodes CDR1 MNHEY and CDR2 SVGAGI. CDR3 length: 15 amino acids. Between the trimmed V and J ends, which lost 1 base and 1 base, there was a span of 10 bases. CDR3: CASSYYEGRNTEAFF. The CDR3 nucleotides read TGTGCCAGCAGTTACTACGAGGGGAGGAACACTGAAGCTTTCTTT.

This chain's CDR3 is CASSPRVPNEQFF. The CDR3 coding sequence is TGTGCCAGCAGTCCCCGGGTCCCCAATGAGCAGTTCTTC. The J gene is TRBJ2-1, the V gene TRBV28; D is undetermined. V lost 5 bases to trimming and J lost 6 bases, with 11 bases between them. Germline CDR1 is MDHEN and CDR2 is SYDVKM. This CDR3 region has 13 residues.

The rearrangement links TRBV4-1 to TRBJ2-3; 7 bases agree with TRBD2. With 4 bases clipped from V and 0 bases from J, the junction kept 4 bases outside the gene matches. Germline values: CDR1 MGHRA, CDR2 YSYEKL. This CDR3 contains 15 residues. CDR3 region: CASSLAGFSTDTQYF. The CDR3 DNA sequence: TGCGCCAGCAGCCTAGCGGGTTTTAGCACAGATACGCAGTATTTT.

The rearrangement uses TRBV5-4 and TRBJ2-3; D may match TRBD1 or TRBD2 (5 bases each). The V gene lost 1 base and the J gene lost 2 bases, with 8 bases spanning the gap. This CDR3 spans 14 amino acids. Germline V gene lookup returns CDR1 SGHNT and CDR2 YYREEE (reference sequence). CDR3 residues: CASSLPGTTDTQYF. CDR3 nucleotide sequence: TGTGCCAGCAGCTTGCCGGGGACCACAGATACGCAGTATTTT.

J is TRBJ2-1 and V is TRBV9, with 9 bases matching TRBD2. V was clipped by 0 bases and J by 2 bases; unmatched bases: 3. The CDR3 runs to 16 residues. CDR1 and CDR2 from the germline V gene are SGDLS and YYNGEE. CDR3 in amino acids: CASSVAASGAYNEQFF. CDR3 sequence (DNA): TGTGCCAGCAGCGTAGCGGCTAGCGGGGCCTACAATGAGCAGTTCTTC.

V usage is TRBV2 and J usage is TRBJ1-1; 7 nucleotides align to TRBD1. The CDR3 covers 14 residues. V trimming: 7 bases; J trimming: 8 bases; junction bases outside the gene matches: 13. The germline CDR1 and CDR2 sequences are SNHLY and FYNNEI. DNA of the CDR3: TGTGCCAGCAAAAACCCGGGACAGACCCTGGAAGCTTTCTTT. It codes for CASKNPGQTLEAFF.

In its sample, this clone was seen a few times. The chain combines TRBV12-3 or TRBV12-4 with TRBJ1-1; D gene ambiguous. The ends were cut back, 8 bases at V and 0 bases at J, with 7 bases in the middle. This CDR3 spans 12 amino acids. This chain's CDR3 is CASVTVNTEAFF. CDR3 sequence (DNA): TGTGCCAGCGTCACAGTGAACACTGAAGCTTTCTTT.

This chain uses TRBV12-3 or TRBV12-4 with TRBJ1-2, with D uncertain. V was clipped by 1 base and J by 4 bases, with 7 bases between them. The CDR3 is 13 residues long. The CDR3 DNA sequence: TGTGCCAGCAGTTTAGGAACCCTCTATGGCTACACCTTC. Protein product: CASSLGTLYGYTF.

The chain is built from TRBV12-3 or TRBV12-4 and TRBJ1-4, with D maybe TRBD1 (6 bases). The ends were cut back, 6 bases at V and 8 bases at J, with 10 bases in the middle. This CDR3 is 12 amino acids long. CDR3 region: CASRRQAEKLFF. Here the CDR3 DNA reads TGTGCCAGCAGGCGACAGGCGGAAAAACTGTTTTTT.

The chain combines TRBV18 with TRBJ2-5; D remains ambiguous. This CDR3 comprises 13 residues. V was pared by 2 bases and J by 0 bases, with 4 bases between. Germline CDR1 and CDR2: KGHSH and LQKENI. CDR3 sequence reads: CASSPSYQETQYF. The CDR3 DNA follows: TGTGCCAGCTCACCATCGTACCAAGAGACCCAGTACTTC.

This chain connects TRBV2 to TRBJ1-3; tentative D call: TRBD1 (6 bases). V dropped 7 bases and J dropped 4 bases, with 17 bases sitting between them. CDR1 and CDR2 (germline): SNHLY, FYNNEI. There are 15 residues in the CDR3. The DNA of the CDR3 is TGTGCCAGCACCCTGGACAGCCCGCCAGGAAACACCATATATTTT. Its translation is CASTLDSPPGNTIYF.

CDR3 DNA: TGTGCCTGGAGTGGGATTCGGGCCCTGACACACACCGGGGAGCTGTTTTTT. It codes for CAWSGIRALTHTGELFF. The gene calls are TRBV30 and TRBJ2-2; D not resolved. Trimming pared 1 base from V and 3 bases from J, leaving 18 bases between. CDR1 and CDR2 (germline): GTSNPN, SVGIG (reference sequence). The CDR3 sequence is 17 residues long.

The chain has TRBV27 and TRBJ1-6; 7 nucleotides line up with TRBD1. The germline CDR1 and CDR2 sequences are MNHEY and SMNVEV (reference sequence). The CDR3 has 17 amino acids. After removal of 6 bases from V and 7 bases from J, the junction contained 15 bases not matched to a gene. CDR3 amino acids: CASSRGVLTGNNSPLHF. The CDR3 DNA is TGTGCCAGCAGCCGTGGAGTTTTGACAGGGAACAATTCACCCCTCCACTTT.

This chain uses TRBV7-6 with TRBJ2-2; 7 positions agree with TRBD2. Germline-derived CDR1 and CDR2 are SGHVS and FNYEAQ. The V segment lost 2 bases and the J segment 4 bases; nucleotides outside the gene matches: 10. The CDR3 loop spans 17 amino acids. This CDR3 is CASSLSGGGGFTGELFF. For the CDR3, the DNA is TGTGCCAGCAGCTTATCTGGCGGGGGAGGTTTCACCGGGGAGCTGTTTTTT.

The chain carries TRBV5-1 and TRBJ1-1; D perhaps matches TRBD1 (5 bases). Trimming cost V 5 bases and J 0 bases, with 11 bases left between them. The CDR3 is 14 amino acids. Per germline, CDR1 SGHRS and CDR2 YFSETQ. CDR3 region: CASRRQNLNTEAFF. CDR3 DNA sequence: TGCGCCAGCAGGCGACAGAACTTGAACACTGAAGCTTTCTTT.

The chain uses TRBV30 and TRBJ1-6, with 7 bases identical to TRBD1. Trimming took 5 bases from V and 4 from J; bases not matched to a gene: 2. Germline CDR1 and CDR2: GTSNPN and SVGIG (reference sequence). The CDR3 has 13 residues. This chain's CDR3 is CAWRGQYNSPLHF. The CDR3 DNA sequence: TGTGCCTGGCGGGGACAGTATAATTCACCCCTCCACTTT. The full variable domain, in which reference TRBV30 and TRBJ1-6 provide the parts outside the CDR3, is SQTIHQWPATLVQPVGSPLSLECTVEGTSNPNLYWYRQAAGRGLQLLFYSVGIGQISSEVPQNLSASRPQDRQFILSSKKLLLSDSGFYLCAWRGQYNSPLHFGNGTRLTVT.

This chain connects TRBV20-1 to TRBJ1-2; 8 bases are a match to TRBD1. CDR3 length: 14 amino acids. Germline trimming cut 3 bases from V and 6 bases from J; bases unmatched to any gene: 9. CDR1 and CDR2 (germline): DFQATT, SNEGSKA (reference sequence). In nucleotides, the CDR3 is TGCAGTGCTAGTGGAGGACAGGGTCCGAATGGCTACACCTTC. This encodes CSASGGQGPNGYTF.

This chain links TRBV5-1 with TRBJ2-5; D remains unclear. Germline loops: CDR1 SGHRS, CDR2 YFSETQ. V gave up 4 bases and J gave up 5 bases, with 15 bases separating them. The CDR3 loop spans 14 amino acids. This CDR3 reads CASSGWGLWETQYF. In nucleotides, the CDR3 is TGCGCCAGCAGCGGGTGGGGATTATGGGAGACCCAGTACTTC.

V is TRBV5-5 and J is TRBJ1-2; 7 bases fit TRBD1. The CDR3 contains 15 residues. CDR1 and CDR2 (germline): SGHKS, YYEKEE (reference sequence). V dropped 1 base and J dropped 7; count of bases not matched to a gene: 10. CDR3 sequence reads: CASSLLTDRVRGYTF. CDR3 nucleotides: TGTGCCAGCAGCTTGCTAACAGACAGGGTTCGTGGCTACACCTTC.

The rearrangement uses TRBV18 and TRBJ2-1, with D possibly TRBD1 on 6 matching bases. The CDR3 consists of 15 residues. Germline CDR1 and CDR2: KGHSH and LQKENI. Deletions cut 4 bases from V and 8 bases from J, with 18 bases between. CDR3 sequence: CASSQGQGGLDEQFF. DNA of the CDR3: TGTGCCAGCTCACAGGGCCAAGGGGGATTGGATGAGCAGTTCTTC. Supplemented by reference TRBV18 and TRBJ2-1, the full variable domain reads NAGVMQNPRHLVRRRGQEARLRCSPMKGHSHVYWYRQLPEEGLKFMVYLQKENIIDESGMPKERFSAEFPKEGPSILRIQQVVRGDSAAYFCASSQGQGGLDEQFFGPGTRLTVL.

The sample holds one count of this clone. The gene calls are TRBV3-1 (or the pseudogene TRBV3-2) and TRBJ2-3, with D perhaps given as TRBD1 or TRBD2 (5 bases each). Trimming took off 4 bases at V and 1 base at J, with 24 bases between the two ends. The CDR3 loop spans 19 amino acids. Germline V gene lookup returns CDR1 LGHDT and CDR2 YNNKEL (reference sequence). CDR3 coding DNA: TGTGCCAGCAGCCCCGACGGGGCCCCCTTTTTGGCTGGCACAGATACGCAGTATTTT. Encoded protein: CASSPDGAPFLAGTDTQYF.

The chain couples TRBV25-1 to TRBJ2-3; 11 nucleotides align to TRBD2. The CDR3 runs 17 residues. Unmatched junction bases numbered 7, after V lost 5 bases and J lost 0 bases. Germline CDR1 is MGHDK and CDR2 is SYGVNS. The CDR3 bases are TGTGCCAGCAGTTCGTCTAGCGGGGGGCATAGCACAGATACGCAGTATTTT. Amino acid sequence: CASSSSSGGHSTDTQYF.

V gene TRBV9 combines with J gene TRBJ1-3; no firm D call. V shed 1 base and J shed 0 bases, with 5 bases lying between them. Germline loops: CDR1 SGDLS, CDR2 YYNGEE. This CDR3 has 14 residues. CDR3 nucleotide sequence: TGTGCCAGCAGCGTATCCGTCTCTGGAAACACCATATATTTT. Its protein is CASSVSVSGNTIYF.

This clone has only one observation. The V call is TRBV2, the J call TRBJ2-3; D possibly uses TRBD1 or TRBD2 (5 bases each). CDR1 and CDR2 from the germline V gene are SNHLY and FYNNEI. The CDR3 runs to 14 residues. V shed 7 bases and J shed 2 bases, with 13 bases lying between them. CDR3 residues: CASNWLGDTDTQYF. CDR3 in DNA: TGTGCCAGCAACTGGCTGGGGGACACAGATACGCAGTATTTT.

V is TRBV11-3 and J is TRBJ1-1; D is unclear. V dropped 0 bases and J dropped 9 bases, with 14 bases sitting between them. This CDR3 is built from 14 residues. From germline, CDR1 is SGHNT and CDR2 YENEEA. The CDR3 loop is CASSLDLQARKAFF. The CDR3 DNA sequence: TGTGCCAGCAGCTTAGATCTGCAGGCGAGAAAAGCTTTCTTT.

This clone was seen a handful of times. This chain connects TRBV7-3 to TRBJ2-2; tentatively, D is TRBD2 (6 bases). This CDR3 is built from 17 residues. Per the germline V gene, CDR1 is SGHTA and CDR2 is FQGTGA. V was clipped by 5 bases and J by 4 bases, with 20 bases between them. CDR3 amino acids: CASSPMHSGSGTGELFF. The CDR3 nucleotides read TGTGCCAGCAGCCCCATGCATTCGGGTAGCGGCACCGGGGAGCTGTTTTTT.

This clone was observed a handful of times. The chain recombines TRBV27 with TRBJ1-1, with TRBD1 as a possible D gene (6 bases). From germline, CDR1 is MNHEY and CDR2 SMNVEV (reference sequence). CDR3 length equals 13 residues. Trimming stripped 7 bases from V and 9 bases from J, with 18 bases between. Here the CDR3 DNA reads TGTGCCAGCATTGAACAGGGTTCGGTCCAAGCTTTCTTT. Residues: CASIEQGSVQAFF.

The genes are TRBV14 and TRBJ2-2; D ambiguous. The germline V gene has CDR1 SGHDN and CDR2 FVKESK. Deletions cut 5 bases from V and 6 bases from J, with 13 bases between. This CDR3 has 14 amino acids. The CDR3 spells CASSVNRAPGELFF. CDR3 nucleotide sequence: TGTGCCAGCAGCGTAAACCGGGCTCCCGGGGAGCTGTTTTTT.